The 21 T cell receptor beta chains reported below all come from one sample, sequenced in a study of CXCR4 blockade with PD-1 therapy in pancreatic cancer (dated by TCRdb to about 2019). The library was generated by the immunoSEQ multiplex PCR assay. In TCRdb, the immuneACCESS table is reduced to in-frame sequences with V and J assigned. These tables do not hold every clone; where another copy was compared, an unresolved V gene accounts for under half, and the others remain unexplained. In all, the sample holds some 16,000 clones, and around three quarters of those were seen once. The ten biggest clones cover 4.5% to 7.5% of the sample. The sample taken for sequencing was tumor tissue. Receptors originate from a human donor with pancreatic ductal adenocarcinoma.

Concerning this clone itself: One end of the junction varies from germline; a read error may be responsible. The V call is TRBV6-8, the J call TRBJ2-3, with D possibly matching TRBD1 (5 bases). Germline-derived CDR1 and CDR2 are MNHGY and SAAAGT. CDR3 size: 16 residues. The CDR3 nucleotides read TGTGCCAGCAGTGACTCCGAGACAGCCTCCACAGATACGCAGTATTTT. The encoded protein is CASSDSETASTDTQYF.

This clone was detected only a few times. CDR3 nucleotide sequence: TGTGCCAGCAGTTTCGGGGGACAGGAGAACACAGATACGCAGTATTTT. Its protein product is CASSFGGQENTDTQYF. The V and J genes are TRBV6-8 and TRBJ2-3, with 8 bases that match TRBD1. The junction had 8 bases not matched to a gene; V was cut back by 4 bases and J by 2 bases. The CDR3 totals 16 residues. Per the germline V gene, CDR1 is MNHGY and CDR2 is SAAAGT.

This sequence joins TRBV29-1 and TRBJ1-1, with 8 nucleotides matching TRBD1. CDR3 length: 13 amino acids. The germline gives CDR1 SQVTM, CDR2 ANQGSEA. Trimming took 7 bases from V and 0 from J; bases not matched to a gene: 4. The CDR3 DNA follows: TGCAGCGCCAAGGACAGGGTGAACACTGAAGCTTTCTTT. This gives the protein CSAKDRVNTEAFF.

V gene TRBV6-8 combines with J gene TRBJ2-3, with unresolved D. V was clipped by 0 bases and J by 6 bases, with 10 bases between them. The length of the CDR3 is 14 residues. Germline V CDR1 and CDR2: MNHGY, SAAAGT. CDR3 amino acids: CASSYSTWSDTQYF. The CDR3 nucleotides are TGTGCCAGCAGTTACTCGACGTGGTCGGATACGCAGTATTTT.

The rearrangement links TRBV6-7 to TRBJ1-6; 7 nucleotides align to TRBD1. TRBV6-7 qualifies as an ORF whose function is uncertain. The CDR3 totals 15 residues. V shed 0 bases, J shed 11 bases, and the junction held 7 bases outside the gene matches. CDR3 bases: TGTGCCAGCAGTTACTCCTCGACAGGGTTTCCACCCCTCCACTTT. Protein sequence: CASSYSSTGFPPLHF.

The rearrangement joins TRBV30 to TRBJ1-1, with D tentatively TRBD1 (5 bases). Trimming removed 3 bases from V and 7 bases from J, with 15 bases in between. Germline CDR1 is GTSNPN and CDR2 is SVGIG (reference sequence). The CDR3 spans 13 residues. The CDR3 sequence is CAWRPKGQNEAFF. CDR3 sequence (DNA): TGTGCCTGGAGACCCAAGGGGCAGAATGAAGCTTTCTTT.

The CDR3 region has the DNA TGTGCCAGCAGCCCCGTGGGAGGAGGCTACACCTTC. This encodes CASSPVGGGYTF. The rearrangement links TRBV28 to TRBJ1-2; D gene uncertain. V was trimmed by 6 bases and J by 8 bases, leaving 13 bases between them. Germline assignment: CDR1 MDHEN and CDR2 SYDVKM. The CDR3 sequence is 12 residues long.

This chain uses TRBV18 with TRBJ2-1, with D possibly matching TRBD1 (5 bases). The V end lost 3 bases, the J end lost 8 bases, and 20 bases lay between the germline ends. The germline V gene has CDR1 KGHSH and CDR2 LQKENI. The CDR3 consists of 16 residues. The CDR3 is CASSPGRRTTGHEQFF. The CDR3, as DNA: TGTGCCAGCTCACCCGGTCGGCGGACAACTGGCCATGAGCAGTTCTTC.

This chain uses TRBV5-1 with TRBJ1-1; D gene unclear. V was trimmed by 0 bases and J by 1 base, leaving 10 bases between them. The CDR3 consists of 15 residues. Looked up from germline, CDR1 is SGHRS and CDR2 is YFSETQ. CDR3 sequence: CASSLEVGPNTEAFF. CDR3 in DNA: TGCGCCAGCAGCTTGGAAGTAGGGCCGAACACTGAAGCTTTCTTT.

The chain recombines TRBV18 with TRBJ1-1; D possibly corresponds to TRBD1 (5 bases). The germline V gene has CDR1 KGHSH and CDR2 LQKENI. Between the trimmed V and J ends, which lost 2 bases and 1 base, there was a span of 8 bases. The CDR3 loop spans 14 amino acids. For the CDR3, the DNA is TGTGCCAGCTCACCAGGAGGGGCGAACACTGAAGCTTTCTTT. Its protein product is CASSPGGANTEAFF.

The CDR3 reads CASSTKAPYNSGDIDYGYTF. The CDR3 DNA reads as TGTGCCAGCTCAACAAAAGCCCCATACAATTCAGGGGACATAGACTATGGCTACACCTTC. This chain links TRBV18 with TRBJ1-2, with D possibly TRBD1 on 6 matching bases. Germline CDR1 reads KGHSH; CDR2 reads LQKENI. This CDR3 region has 20 residues. Deletions cut 5 bases from V and 3 bases from J, with 31 bases between.

For the CDR3, the DNA is TGTGCCTGGAGTGGCGGCTCGGAGGGACGACCCCAGCATTTT. The encoded protein is CAWSGGSEGRPQHF. V gene TRBV30 combines with J gene TRBJ1-5; D possibly corresponds to TRBD1 (5 bases). V was trimmed by 1 base and J by 10 bases, leaving 17 bases between them. CDR1 is GTSNPN and CDR2 is SVGIG in the germline V gene (reference sequence). The CDR3 length is 14 residues.

This clone was seen a few times. The J gene is TRBJ1-1, the V gene TRBV6-8; D is possibly TRBD1 (6 bases). Trimming stripped 7 bases from V and 1 base from J, with 13 bases between. Germline CDR1 and CDR2: MNHGY and SAAAGT. This CDR3 has 14 residues. The CDR3 bases are TGTGCCAGCACTCGGACAGCCTCGAACACTGAAGCTTTCTTT. This gives the protein CASTRTASNTEAFF.

The chain links TRBV10-1 to TRBJ2-6; D might be TRBD2 (5 bases). Germline V gives CDR1 WNHNN, CDR2 SYGVQD (reference sequence). V was clipped by 8 bases and J by 1 base, with 24 bases between them. This CDR3 has 19 residues. CDR3 region: CASGGKRAGICSGANVLTF. CDR3 DNA: TGCGCCAGCGGAGGTAAAAGGGCGGGTATTTGTTCTGGGGCCAACGTCCTGACTTTC.

The chain couples TRBV6-8 to TRBJ1-2; no clear D gene. The CDR3 spans 15 residues. Per the germline V gene, CDR1 is MNHGY and CDR2 is SAAAGT. V was trimmed by 6 bases and J by 0 bases, leaving 14 bases between them. CDR3 sequence (DNA): TGTGCCAGCAGCCGTCTTACAGACGCTAACTATGGCTACACCTTC. Amino acids: CASSRLTDANYGYTF.

This rearrangement joins TRBV14 to TRBJ2-3, with TRBD2 identical over 12 bases. V lost 4 bases to trimming and J lost 2 bases; unmatched junction nucleotides: 4. This CDR3 is 16 amino acids long. In germline, CDR1 is SGHDN, CDR2 FVKESK. The CDR3 nucleotides read TGTGCCAGCAGCCGGGGACTAGCGGGTTACACAGATACGCAGTATTTT. Amino acids: CASSRGLAGYTDTQYF. Full variable domain (missing parts from reference TRBV14 and TRBJ2-3): EAGVTQFPSHSVIEKGQTVTLRCDPISGHDNLYWYRRVMGKEIKFLLHFVKESKQDESGMPNNRFLAERTGGTYSTLKVQPAELEDSGVYFCASSRGLAGYTDTQYFGPGTRLTVL.

This clone was seen a few times. The rearrangement links TRBV6-8 to TRBJ2-1, with a possible D match to TRBD1 (6 bases). The CDR3 covers 13 residues. V lost 6 bases and J lost 5, with 11 bases in between. Germline V gene lookup returns CDR1 MNHGY and CDR2 SAAAGT. CDR3 region: CASSSGQNNEQFF. DNA of the CDR3: TGTGCCAGCAGCTCCGGACAGAACAATGAGCAGTTCTTC.

This clone showed up just a few times. The V gene is TRBV29-1, the J gene TRBJ2-1; possibly TRBD2 for D (6 bases). CDR1 SQVTM and CDR2 ANQGSEA come from the germline V gene. The CDR3 is 12 amino acids. The ends were cut back, 2 bases at V and 6 bases at J, with 8 bases in the middle. The CDR3 coding sequence is TGCAGCGTTGAACGGGAGACCAATGAGCAGTTCTTC. Translation gives CSVERETNEQFF.

This clone has only one observation. CDR3 nucleotide sequence: TGTGCCACCAGCAGAATACTAGCGGCAGGGGATACGCAGTATTTT. Translating gives CATSRILAAGDTQYF. The chain recombines TRBV15 with TRBJ2-3, with 8 bases lining up with TRBD2. The junction had 7 bases not matched to a gene; V was cut back by 2 bases and J by 6 bases. CDR3 length: 15 residues. The V gene's germline CDR1 is LNHNV and CDR2 YYDKDF (reference sequence). Combining the CDR3 with reference TRBV15 and TRBJ2-3 gives the whole variable domain DAMVIQNPRYQVTQFGKPVTLSCSQTLNHNVMYWYQQKSSQAPKLLFHYYDKDFNNEADTPDNFQSRRPNTSFCFLDIRSPGLGDTAMYLCATSRILAAGDTQYFGPGTRLTVL.

This clone appeared once. The rearrangement links TRBV1 to TRBJ2-2; the DNA was not compared with TRBD1, the D call given in the table. TRBV1 is a recognized pseudogene. The CDR3 loop spans 15 amino acids. The CDR3 DNA sequence: TGCGCCAGCAGCCAAGGGGACAGGGATCCCGGGGAGCTGTTTTTT. Protein sequence: CASSQGDRDPGELFF.

V and J are TRBV6-8 and TRBJ1-3, with D perhaps TRBD1 (5 bases). The germline gives CDR1 MNHGY, CDR2 SAAAGT. V lost 3 bases and J lost 3, with 15 bases in between. The CDR3 totals 16 residues. CDR3 amino acids: CASSYLQPGLGNTIYF. The CDR3, as DNA: TGTGCCAGCAGTTATCTACAGCCGGGGCTTGGAAACACCATATATTTT.